This T cell receptor (beta chain) was retrieved from a study of control samples from healthy donors and cancer patients. Some clones are missing from TCRdb's copy, which holds only in-frame ones; the method was immunoSEQ multiplex PCR. The profile covers about 79,000 clones, with approximately 94% appearing a single time and over 1% taken by the ten largest. With 3 bases removed from V and 0 bases from J, the gap between germline ends came to 9 bases. From germline, CDR1 is LNHDA and CDR2 SQIVND (reference sequence). The CDR3 spans 15 residues. The receptor comes from a woman aged 40 to 55 with lung cancer. Source material: PBMCs. The rearrangement uses TRBV19 and TRBJ1-3; the D is unclear. The CDR3 nucleotides read TGTGCCAGTAGTATCGGCACCCTCTCTGGAAACACCATATATTTT. This sequence encodes CASSIGTLSGNTIYF.